This entry lists 13 T cell receptor beta chains sequenced from one sample in a study of control samples from healthy donors and cancer patients. Assay used: immunoSEQ multiplex PCR; TCRdb lists only in-frame clones, some missing. The profile shows about 100,000 clones, roughly 84% of them singletons. The sequenced sample consisted of blood. These receptors were obtained from a woman between 45 and 60 years old in good health.

This rearrangement joins TRBV6-5 to TRBJ1-3; D remains unclear. The CDR3 is 13 amino acids. Deletions cut 7 bases from V and 4 bases from J, with 11 bases between. Per germline, CDR1 MNHEY and CDR2 SVGAGI. CDR3 loop: CASTGGPGNTIYF. The CDR3 nucleotides are TGTGCCAGCACTGGAGGGCCAGGAAACACCATATATTTT.

The chain employs TRBV5-6 and TRBJ1-6; 9 nucleotides align to TRBD1. The V gene end was trimmed by 3 bases and the J gene end by 10 bases; junction bases not matched to a gene: 8. The CDR3 extends over 15 amino acids. Germline V gene data show CDR1 as SGHDT and CDR2 as YYEEEE. CDR3 in DNA: TGTGCCAGCAGCTCGTCGGGACAGGGACCATCACCCCTCCACTTT. It yields the protein CASSSSGQGPSPLHF.

The V and J genes are TRBV5-6 and TRBJ2-7; D gene ambiguous. This CDR3 contains 15 residues. The ends were cut back, 1 base at V and 0 bases at J, with 11 bases in the middle. The germline V gene encodes CDR1 SGHDT and CDR2 YYEEEE. CDR3 DNA: TGTGCCAGCAGCTTGCCGTCCCAGAACTCCTACGAGCAGTACTTC. This gives the protein CASSLPSQNSYEQYF.

This chain uses TRBV7-2 with TRBJ2-2; 10 bases are shared with TRBD2. The CDR3 is made up of 16 amino acids. J gave up 7 bases and V 3 bases, and 8 bases lay outside the gene matches. CDR1 is SGHTA, CDR2 FQGNSA, per germline. This CDR3 is CASSLGLAGVGGELFF. CDR3 coding DNA: TGTGCCAGCAGCTTGGGGCTAGCGGGAGTGGGCGGGGAGCTGTTTTTT. Full variable domain (outside the CDR3, taken from reference TRBV7-2 and TRBJ2-2): GAGVSQSPSNKVTEKGKDVELRCDPISGHTALYWYRQSLGQGLEFLIYFQGNSAPDKSGLPSDRFSAERTGGSVSTLTIQRTQQEDSAVYLCASSLGLAGVGGELFFGEGSRLTVL.

The chain combines TRBV10-1 with TRBJ2-1; TRBD2 agrees at 8 bases. The CDR3 loop spans 16 amino acids. V lost 0 bases, J lost 2 bases, and 3 bases stayed unmatched. Germline CDR1 is WNHNN and CDR2 is SYGVQD (reference sequence). The CDR3 DNA reads TGCGCCAGCAGTGAGTCGGAGCGGGGGCCCTACAATGAGCAGTTCTTC. Its translation: CASSESERGPYNEQFF.

V usage is TRBV5-5 and J usage is TRBJ1-6, with D possibly TRBD1 on 5 matching bases. V was pared by 4 bases and J by 7 bases, with 18 bases between. CDR1 SGHKS and CDR2 YYEKEE come from the germline V gene (reference sequence). CDR3 length equals 16 residues. CDR3 nucleotide sequence: TGTGCCAGCAGCCTAGGACACACTACCACCAATTCACCCCTCCACTTT. Translation: CASSLGHTTTNSPLHF.

A few counts support this clone. V and J are TRBV9 and TRBJ1-3; D not resolved. In germline, CDR1 is SGDLS, CDR2 YYNGEE. This CDR3 is 15 amino acids long. V was shortened by 3 bases and J by 0 bases, with 10 bases between the two germline ends. As DNA, the CDR3 is TGTGCCAGCAGCGCCCGCGCGTTCTCTGGAAACACCATATATTTT. Translated: CASSARAFSGNTIYF.

The chain couples TRBV29-1 to TRBJ2-5; D unresolved. Germline CDR1 reads SQVTM; CDR2 reads ANQGSEA. The CDR3 covers 12 residues. Trimming cost V 8 bases and J 4 bases, with 14 bases left between them. The CDR3 loop reads CSYGRYGETQYF. The CDR3 nucleotides are TGCAGCTACGGTCGGTACGGAGAGACCCAGTACTTC.

The J gene is TRBJ2-7, the V gene TRBV10-2, with TRBD2 matching over 11 bases. The V gene end was trimmed by 4 bases and the J gene end by 2 bases; junction bases not matched to a gene: 4. CDR3 length: 15 residues. Germline loops: CDR1 WSHSY, CDR2 SAAADI. The CDR3 DNA follows: TGCGCCAGCAGTGTACTAGCGGGGGCAACCTACGAGCAGTACTTC. Translated: CASSVLAGATYEQYF.

This chain links TRBV6-5 with TRBJ1-5; perhaps TRBD1 as D (6 bases). The V and J ends lost 6 bases and 8 bases respectively, with 14 bases between them. CDR1 and CDR2 (germline): MNHEY, SVGAGI. CDR3 size: 13 residues. Here the CDR3 DNA reads TGTGCCAGCAGAAACAGGGTCGGGGAGCCCCAGCATTTT. Residues: CASRNRVGEPQHF.

V is TRBV4-1 and J is TRBJ1-5; no reliable D call. The CDR3 runs to 17 residues. Germline lookup yields CDR1 MGHRA and CDR2 YSYEKL. Trimming pared 0 bases from V and 4 bases from J, leaving 16 bases between. The CDR3 DNA sequence: TGCGCCAGCAGCCAAGAAGGATCCGTGACCCCGAATCAGCCCCAGCATTTT. Translated: CASSQEGSVTPNQPQHF.

In its sample, this clone was seen once. The gene calls are TRBV3-1 (or the pseudogene TRBV3-2) and TRBJ1-4; the D is unclear. From germline, CDR1 is LGHDT and CDR2 YNNKEL (reference sequence). V was trimmed by 4 bases and J by 3 bases, leaving 12 bases between them. This CDR3 has 15 amino acids. Written as DNA, the CDR3 is TGTGCCAGCAGCCGCTCCGCGGGAGCTAATGAAAAACTGTTTTTT. This encodes CASSRSAGANEKLFF.

The chain links TRBV11-1 to TRBJ1-1; no clear D. The CDR3 covers 14 residues. The germline gives CDR1 SGHAT, CDR2 FQDESV (reference sequence). Trimming took 5 bases from V and 1 from J, leaving 11 bases between them. In DNA, the CDR3 is TGTGCCAGCAGCCCTCAGACGGAGAACACTGAAGCTTTCTTT. It yields the protein CASSPQTENTEAFF.